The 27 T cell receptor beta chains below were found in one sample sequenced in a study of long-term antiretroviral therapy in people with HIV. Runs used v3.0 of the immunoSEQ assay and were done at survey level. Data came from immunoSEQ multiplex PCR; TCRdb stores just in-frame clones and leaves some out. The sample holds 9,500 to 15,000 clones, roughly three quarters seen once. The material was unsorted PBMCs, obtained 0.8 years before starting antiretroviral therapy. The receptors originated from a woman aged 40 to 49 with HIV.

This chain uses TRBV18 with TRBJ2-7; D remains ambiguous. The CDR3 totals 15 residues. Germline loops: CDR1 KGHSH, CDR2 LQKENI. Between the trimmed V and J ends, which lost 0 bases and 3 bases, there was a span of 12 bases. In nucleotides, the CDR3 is TGTGCCAGCTCACCACCCGGAACAGTCCTCTACGAGCAGTACTTC. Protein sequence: CASSPPGTVLYEQYF.

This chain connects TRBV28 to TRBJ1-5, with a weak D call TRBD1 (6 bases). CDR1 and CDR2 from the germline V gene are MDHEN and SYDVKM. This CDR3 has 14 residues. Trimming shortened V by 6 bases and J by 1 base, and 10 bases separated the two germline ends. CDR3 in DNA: TGTGCCAGCAGCCTCGGACAGAGCAATCAGCCCCAGCATTTT. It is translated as CASSLGQSNQPQHF.

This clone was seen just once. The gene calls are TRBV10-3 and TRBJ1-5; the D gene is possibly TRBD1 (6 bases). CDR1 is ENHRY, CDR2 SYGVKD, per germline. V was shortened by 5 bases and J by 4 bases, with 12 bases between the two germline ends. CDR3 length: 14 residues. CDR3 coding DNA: TGTGCCATCAGTCCAGGGGATGGGAATCAGCCCCAGCATTTT. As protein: CAISPGDGNQPQHF.

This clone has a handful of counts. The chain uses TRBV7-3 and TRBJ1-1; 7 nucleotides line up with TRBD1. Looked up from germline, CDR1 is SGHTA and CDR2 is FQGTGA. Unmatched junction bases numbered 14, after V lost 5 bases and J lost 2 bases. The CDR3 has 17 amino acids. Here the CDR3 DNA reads TGTGCCAGCAGCCCCAACGGTCCGGGACAGATAAACACTGAAGCTTTCTTT. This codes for CASSPNGPGQINTEAFF.

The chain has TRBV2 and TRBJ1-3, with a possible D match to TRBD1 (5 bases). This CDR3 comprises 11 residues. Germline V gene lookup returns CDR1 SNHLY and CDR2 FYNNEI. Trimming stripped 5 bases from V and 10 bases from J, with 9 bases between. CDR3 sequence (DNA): TGTGCCAGCAGTAGGGGCGGGACCATATATTTT. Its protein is CASSRGGTIYF.

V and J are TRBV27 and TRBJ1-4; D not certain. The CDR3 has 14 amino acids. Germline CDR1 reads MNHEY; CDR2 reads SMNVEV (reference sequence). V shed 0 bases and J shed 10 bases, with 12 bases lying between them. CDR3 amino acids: CASSLSNAGGKLFF. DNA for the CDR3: TGTGCCAGCAGTTTATCGAATGCAGGTGGAAAACTGTTTTTT.

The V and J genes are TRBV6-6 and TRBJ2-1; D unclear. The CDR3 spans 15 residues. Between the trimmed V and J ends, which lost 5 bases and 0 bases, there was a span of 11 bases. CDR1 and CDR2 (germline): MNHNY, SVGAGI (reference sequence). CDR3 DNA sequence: TGTGCCAGCAGTGCGGCCCAGATCTCCTACAATGAGCAGTTCTTC. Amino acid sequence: CASSAAQISYNEQFF.

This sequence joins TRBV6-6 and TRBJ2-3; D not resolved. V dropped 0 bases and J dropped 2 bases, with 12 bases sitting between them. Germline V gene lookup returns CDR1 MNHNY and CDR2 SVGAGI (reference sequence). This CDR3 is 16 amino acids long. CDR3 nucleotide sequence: TGTGCCAGCAGTTACTCGAGACATTCTTTCACAGATACGCAGTATTTT. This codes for CASSYSRHSFTDTQYF.

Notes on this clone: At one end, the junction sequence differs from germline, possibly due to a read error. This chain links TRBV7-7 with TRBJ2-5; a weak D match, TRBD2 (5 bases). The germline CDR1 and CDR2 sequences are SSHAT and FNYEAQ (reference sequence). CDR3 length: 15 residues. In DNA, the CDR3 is TGTGCTAGCAGCTTAGCGTTGGAAGACCAAGAGACCCAGTACTTC. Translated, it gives CASSLALEDQETQYF.

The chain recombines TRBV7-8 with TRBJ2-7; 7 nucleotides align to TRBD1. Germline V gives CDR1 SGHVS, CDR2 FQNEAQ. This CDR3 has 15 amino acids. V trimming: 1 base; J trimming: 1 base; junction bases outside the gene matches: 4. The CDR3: CASSLVGRGSYEQYF. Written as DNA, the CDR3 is TGTGCCAGCAGCTTAGTGGGCAGGGGGTCCTACGAGCAGTACTTC.

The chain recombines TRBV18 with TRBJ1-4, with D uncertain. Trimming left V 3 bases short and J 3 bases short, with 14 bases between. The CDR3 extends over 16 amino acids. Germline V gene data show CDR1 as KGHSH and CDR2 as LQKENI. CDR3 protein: CASSPVMGSANEKLFF. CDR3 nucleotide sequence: TGTGCCAGCTCACCGGTCATGGGTTCCGCTAATGAAAAACTGTTTTTT.

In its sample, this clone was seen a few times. The CDR3 reads CASGGGSNQPQHF. CDR3 nucleotide sequence: TGTGCCAGCGGAGGGGGAAGCAATCAGCCCCAGCATTTT. The chain links TRBV7-6 to TRBJ1-5; the D gene is possibly TRBD1 (6 bases). Trimming removed 8 bases at V and 1 base at J, with 9 bases between. From germline, CDR1 is SGHVS and CDR2 FNYEAQ. CDR3 length: 13 residues.

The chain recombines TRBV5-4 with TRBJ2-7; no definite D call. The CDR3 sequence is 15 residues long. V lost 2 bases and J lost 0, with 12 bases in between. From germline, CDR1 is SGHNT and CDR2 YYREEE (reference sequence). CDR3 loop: CASSLVQKSSYEQYF. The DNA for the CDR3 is TGTGCCAGCAGCTTAGTCCAGAAAAGCTCCTACGAGCAGTACTTC. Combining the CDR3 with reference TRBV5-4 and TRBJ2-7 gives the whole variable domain ETGVTQSPTHLIKTRGQQVTLRCSSQSGHNTVSWYQQALGQGPQFIFQYYREEENGRGNFPPRFSGLQFPNYSSELNVNALELDDSALYLCASSLVQKSSYEQYFGPGTRLTVT.

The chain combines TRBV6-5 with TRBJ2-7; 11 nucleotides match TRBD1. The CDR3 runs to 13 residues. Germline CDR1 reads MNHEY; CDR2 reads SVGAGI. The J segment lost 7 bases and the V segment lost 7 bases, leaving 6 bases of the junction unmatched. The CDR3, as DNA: TGTGCCAGCACGGGACAGGGGGATTTGGAGCAGTACTTC. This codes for CASTGQGDLEQYF.

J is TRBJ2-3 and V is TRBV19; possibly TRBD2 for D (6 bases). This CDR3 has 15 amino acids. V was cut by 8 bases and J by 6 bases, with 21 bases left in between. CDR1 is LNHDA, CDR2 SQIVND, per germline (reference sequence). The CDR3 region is CASSTTEGPRDTQYF. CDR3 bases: TGTGCCAGTTCGACAACGGAGGGCCCTAGGGATACGCAGTATTTT.

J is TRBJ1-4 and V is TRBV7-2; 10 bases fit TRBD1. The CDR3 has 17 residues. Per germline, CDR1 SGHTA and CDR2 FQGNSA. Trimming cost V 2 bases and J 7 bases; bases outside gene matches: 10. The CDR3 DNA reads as TGTGCCAGCAGCTTAAGTTTCCGGACAGGGGGTTCTGAAAAACTGTTTTTT. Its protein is CASSLSFRTGGSEKLFF. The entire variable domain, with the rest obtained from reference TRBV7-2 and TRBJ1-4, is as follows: GAGVSQSPSNKVTEKGKDVELRCDPISGHTALYWYRQSLGQGLEFLIYFQGNSAPDKSGLPSDRFSAERTGGSVSTLTIQRTQQEDSAVYLCASSLSFRTGGSEKLFFGSGTQLSVL.

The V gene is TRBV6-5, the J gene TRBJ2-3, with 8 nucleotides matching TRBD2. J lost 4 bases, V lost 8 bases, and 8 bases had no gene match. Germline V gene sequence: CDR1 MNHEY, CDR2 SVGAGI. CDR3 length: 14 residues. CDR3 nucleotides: TGTGCCAGCTGTAGCGGGGCCTTCGCAGATACGCAGTATTTT. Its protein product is CASCSGAFADTQYF.

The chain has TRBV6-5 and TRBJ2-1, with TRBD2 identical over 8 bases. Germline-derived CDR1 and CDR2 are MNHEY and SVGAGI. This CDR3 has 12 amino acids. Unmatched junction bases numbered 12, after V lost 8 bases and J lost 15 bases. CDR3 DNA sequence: TGTGCCAGCGGTCAGGCCAGCGGGAGACTGTTCTTC. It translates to CASGQASGRLFF.

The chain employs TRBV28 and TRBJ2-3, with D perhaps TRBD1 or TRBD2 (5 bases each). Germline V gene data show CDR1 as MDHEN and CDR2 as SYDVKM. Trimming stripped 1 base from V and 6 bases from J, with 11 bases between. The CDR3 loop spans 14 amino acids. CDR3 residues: CASSLLTGGDTQYF. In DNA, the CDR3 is TGTGCCAGCAGTTTATTAACAGGAGGCGATACGCAGTATTTT.

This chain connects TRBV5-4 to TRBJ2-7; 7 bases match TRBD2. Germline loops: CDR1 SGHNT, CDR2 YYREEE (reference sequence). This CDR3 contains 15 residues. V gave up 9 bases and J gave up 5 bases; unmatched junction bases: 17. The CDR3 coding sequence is TGTGCCACCCGAAAGAGGGAGGGCAATCCCGACGAGCAGTACTTC. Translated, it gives CATRKREGNPDEQYF.

CDR3 in amino acids: CASSPGTSGNPDTQYF. The CDR3, as DNA: TGCGCCAGCAGCCCCGGGACTAGCGGGAATCCAGATACGCAGTATTTT. The V gene is TRBV5-1, the J gene TRBJ2-3, with TRBD2 matching 13 bases. Trimming at V came to 4 bases and at J to 4 bases, leaving 6 bases not matched to a gene. The CDR3 sequence is 16 residues long. CDR1 is SGHRS and CDR2 is YFSETQ in the germline V gene. The complete variable domain, with remaining parts taken from reference TRBV5-1 and TRBJ2-3, reads KAGVTQTPRYLIKTRGQQVTLSCSPISGHRSVSWYQQTPGQGLQFLFEYFSETQRNKGNFPGRFSGRQFSNSRSEMNVSTLELGDSALYLCASSPGTSGNPDTQYFGPGTRLTVL.

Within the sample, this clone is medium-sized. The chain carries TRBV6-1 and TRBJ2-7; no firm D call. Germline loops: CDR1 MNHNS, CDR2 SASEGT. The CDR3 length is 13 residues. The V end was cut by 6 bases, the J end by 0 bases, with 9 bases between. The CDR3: CASRLGFSYEQYF. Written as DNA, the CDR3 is TGTGCCAGCAGGCTCGGATTCTCCTACGAGCAGTACTTC.

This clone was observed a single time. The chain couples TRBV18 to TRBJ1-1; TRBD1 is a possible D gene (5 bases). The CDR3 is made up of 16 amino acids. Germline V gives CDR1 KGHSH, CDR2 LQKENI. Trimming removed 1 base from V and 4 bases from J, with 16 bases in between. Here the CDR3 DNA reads TGTGCCAGCTCACCACTGGGGTTGGGGCTCGGCACTGAAGCTTTCTTT. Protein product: CASSPLGLGLGTEAFF.

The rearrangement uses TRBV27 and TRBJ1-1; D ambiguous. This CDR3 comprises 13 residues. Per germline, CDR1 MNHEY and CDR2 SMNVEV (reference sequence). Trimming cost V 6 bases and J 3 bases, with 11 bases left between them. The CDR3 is CASSPLGDTEAFF. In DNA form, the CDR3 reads TGTGCCAGCAGCCCCCTCGGGGACACTGAAGCTTTCTTT.

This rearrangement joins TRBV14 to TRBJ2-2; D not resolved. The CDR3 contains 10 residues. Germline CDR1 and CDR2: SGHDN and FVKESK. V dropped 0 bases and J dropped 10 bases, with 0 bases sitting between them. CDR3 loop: CASSQEELFF. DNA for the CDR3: TGTGCCAGCAGCCAAGAGGAGCTGTTTTTT.

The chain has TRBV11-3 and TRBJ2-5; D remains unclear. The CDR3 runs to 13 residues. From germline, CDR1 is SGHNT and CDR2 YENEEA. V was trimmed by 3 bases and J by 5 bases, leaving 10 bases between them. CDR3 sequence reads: CASSLLDGETQYF. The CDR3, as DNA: TGTGCCAGCAGCTTGCTGGACGGTGAGACCCAGTACTTC. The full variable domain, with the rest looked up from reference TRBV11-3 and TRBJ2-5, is EAGVVQSPRYKIIEKKQPVAFWCNPISGHNTLYWYLQNLGQGPELLIRYENEEAVDDSQLPKDRFSAERLKGVDSTLKIQPAELGDSAVYLCASSLLDGETQYFGPGTRLLVL.

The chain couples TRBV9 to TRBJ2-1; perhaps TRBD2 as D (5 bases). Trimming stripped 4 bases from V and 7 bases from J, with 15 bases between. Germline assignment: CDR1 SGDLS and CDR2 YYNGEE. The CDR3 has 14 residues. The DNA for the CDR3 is TGTGCCAGCAGCCCAGGTGAGGGATGGAATGAGCAGTTCTTC. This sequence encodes CASSPGEGWNEQFF.